This record concerns one TCR beta chain sequence. Its antigen is still unknown. Base qualities are not at hand, and no much larger clone is one base apart. Positive magnetic bead selection on an AutoMACS was used to isolate CD4+ and CD8+ cells, with flow cytometry used to check purity. Peripheral blood mononuclear cells were obtained using density gradient separation with Ficoll-Paque PLUS. DNA was extracted from CD4-enriched, CD8-enriched or PBMC samples with Nucleospin Tissue or Tissue XS kits and quantified with a Qubit 2.0 fluorometer. The data were taken from a study of somatic mutations in cytotoxic T cells in rheumatoid arthritis (dated by TCRdb to about 2017). Looking at the study overall: Right after diagnosis and prior to the start of any treatment, around 30 ml EDTA of peripheral blood was drawn from patients. A FACSAria II or Sony SH800 was used to flow-sort some V beta antibody-stained T-cell populations at nearly 100% purity, and TCRB sequencing was also done on sorted V beta1+ cells. To characterize clonality, the study used TCRB deep sequencing while asking whether somatic mutations are carried by expanded CD8+ T-cell clones in newly diagnosed, untreated rheumatoid arthritis. TCRB deep sequencing covered roughly 60 patients with rheumatoid arthritis along with 20 healthy controls. Patients and controls did not essentially differ in median age, which was nearly identical between the groups. General findings and caveats noted by the study authors: Viral specificity could not be ruled out by absence from virus-specific databases, and the antigen targets of the expanded CD8+ clones remained unknown. An increase of CD8+ clonality with age was seen in patients (Spearman r ~ 0.45) but not in healthy controls. CD8+ T-cell clonality did not differ significantly between rheumatoid arthritis patients and age-matched healthy controls. In 8 of 65 patients the largest CD8+ clone exceeded 20% of CD8+ cells, and several identical CD8+ TCRB sequences were shared between blood and synovial fluid. The slight TRBV07 underrepresentation in patients was not adjusted for multiple comparisons.

Genomic DNA underwent TCRB CDR3 sequencing using the immunoSEQ assay. The study's processing was this. When patient CD8+ clones exceeding 1% were checked against published virus-specific TCRB sequences, only a few matched. The analyses included only productive TCRB rearrangements. Clonality was calculated as a Shannon entropy-based productive clonality index, and a clone was defined by a unique TCRB CDR3 sequence. The template counts of each clone relative to the total templates per sample were used to calculate repertoire overlap between two samples. A correlation with a Spearman r of around 0.6 was found between V-gene usage by flow cytometry and V-gene usage by TCRB sequencing. As stored in TCRdb, this immuneACCESS dataset retains in-frame rearrangements with V and J assigned. A fraction of the clones does not appear; measured against another copy, unresolved V genes explain less than half of the discrepancy, and the remainder lacks a known reason. D and trimming come from the DNA, and the V and J calls and clone size come from that table. This sample comprises approximately 9,400 clones, 70% to 90% of them detected only once. The biggest ten clones account for around 1% of the sample.

There are 15 amino acids in the CDR3, from cysteine to phenylalanine inclusive. Solely the CDR3 DNA is kept, with 45 bases framed from the first base. V is pared back by 7 bases and J by 4 bases, with 17 bases lying between the germline termini. CDR1 MNHNS and CDR2 SASEGT are derived from the germline V gene. The TCR was taken from a woman between 18 and 29 years old with rheumatoid arthritis. Sequencing was carried out using CD4+ T cells sorted from blood. Rearrangement joined TRBV6-1 to TRBJ1-3; the D gene assignment is ambiguous. The CDR3 in this case is CASISGIQTGNTIYF. The sequence in DNA is TGTGCCAGCATATCAGGCATACAAACGGGAAACACCATATATTTT.